This T cell receptor (beta chain) was captured by sequencing in a study of blood T cell repertoires in COVID-19. Study-level information: T cells, B-cell-depleted T cells, or PBMCs provided the cDNA or gDNA that served as material.

Here immunoSEQ multiplex PCR was the method, and the copy in TCRdb shows in-frame clones only, minus some. This sample carries approximately 200,000 clones, about 88% of them seen once, and the ten largest clones take about 4.7%. CDR3 size: 14 residues. Germline V gene sequence: CDR1 GTSNPN, CDR2 SVGIG (reference sequence). Trimming pared 3 bases from V and 7 bases from J, leaving 13 bases between. This TCR derives from a woman in her thirties who had been exposed to COVID-19. The sequencing sample was made of PBMCs or T cells enriched from blood (not recorded which). The chain links TRBV30 to TRBJ1-6; possibly TRBD1 for D (6 bases). CDR3 sequence: CAWRVTGSNSPLHF. The CDR3 nucleotides read TGTGCCTGGAGAGTTACAGGGTCCAATTCACCCCTCCACTTT.